This T cell receptor (beta chain) came from a study of cytomegalovirus exposure and HLA in healthy donors. Study results and caveats: High specificity and sensitivity for cytomegalovirus status were reported for the classifier.

The PCR ran on 60 Vbeta and 13 Jbeta primers. The table came from immunoSEQ multiplex PCR; TCRdb's copy has only in-frame clones and leaves some out. The sample records around 200,000 clones, 79% being singletons. This clone was seen just once. Its antigen is not known. V lost 6 bases to trimming and J lost 1 base, with 12 bases between them. In germline, CDR1 is SNHLY, CDR2 FYNNEI. This CDR3 region has 14 residues. Healthy bone marrow donors made up the donor group. J is TRBJ1-1 and V is TRBV2; tentative D call: TRBD1 (5 bases). The TCR originated in a woman aged 18-29 years in good health and CMV-seronegative. The sample taken for sequencing was PBMCs. CDR3 region: CASSFTTGNTEAFF. As DNA, the CDR3 is TGTGCCAGCAGCTTCACTACAGGGAACACTGAAGCTTTCTTT.